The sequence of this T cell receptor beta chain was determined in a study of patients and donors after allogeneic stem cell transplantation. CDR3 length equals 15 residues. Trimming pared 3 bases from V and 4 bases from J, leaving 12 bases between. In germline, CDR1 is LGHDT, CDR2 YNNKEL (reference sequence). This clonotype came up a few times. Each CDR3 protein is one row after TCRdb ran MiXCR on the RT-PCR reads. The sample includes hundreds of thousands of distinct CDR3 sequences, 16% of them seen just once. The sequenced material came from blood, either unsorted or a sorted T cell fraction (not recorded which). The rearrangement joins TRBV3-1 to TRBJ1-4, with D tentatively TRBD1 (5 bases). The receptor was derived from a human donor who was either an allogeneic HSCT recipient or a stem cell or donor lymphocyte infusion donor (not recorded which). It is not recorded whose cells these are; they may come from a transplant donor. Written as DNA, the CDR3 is TGTGCCAGCAGCCACAGGGAAAAGGATAATGAAAAACTGTTTTTT. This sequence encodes CASSHREKDNEKLFF.